One T cell receptor (beta chain) is described in this entry. The antigen is not known. These data come from a study of blood T cells in healthy people across ages. A J-beta primer mix and a sample-barcoded 5' primer were used in a second PCR of about 7 to 12 cycles. TCRdb used MiXCR to reprocess the 5' RACE reads, holding one entry per CDR3 protein. This table holds more than 500,000 distinct CDR3 sequences, about 26% found once. Sample donors were healthy Caucasian individuals that came from Russia, aged about 6 to 100. Whole-study results and caveats: Diversity figures derived from one million T cells were judged to underestimate the true value. Aged donors had fewer naive CD4+ cells and lower diversity than long-lived donors.

The sequence derives from a woman between 70 and 85 years old in good health. Sequences were obtained from blood.

Here the CDR3 reads CSGQGLAEETQYF. CDR3 sequence (DNA): TGCAGCGGACAGGGACTAGCCGAAGAGACCCAGTACTTC. V and J are TRBV29-1 and TRBJ2-5, with 9 bases fitting TRBD2. From germline, CDR1 is SQVTM and CDR2 ANQGSEA. This CDR3 is 13 amino acids long. Trimming at V came to 7 bases and at J to 3 bases, leaving 6 bases not matched to a gene. Complete variable domain (other parts from reference TRBV29-1 and TRBJ2-5): SAVISQKPSRDICQRGTSLTIQCQVDSQVTMMFWYRQQPGQSLTLIATANQGSEATYESGFVIDKFPISRPNLTFSTLTVSNMSPEDSSIYLCSGQGLAEETQYFGPGTRLLVL.